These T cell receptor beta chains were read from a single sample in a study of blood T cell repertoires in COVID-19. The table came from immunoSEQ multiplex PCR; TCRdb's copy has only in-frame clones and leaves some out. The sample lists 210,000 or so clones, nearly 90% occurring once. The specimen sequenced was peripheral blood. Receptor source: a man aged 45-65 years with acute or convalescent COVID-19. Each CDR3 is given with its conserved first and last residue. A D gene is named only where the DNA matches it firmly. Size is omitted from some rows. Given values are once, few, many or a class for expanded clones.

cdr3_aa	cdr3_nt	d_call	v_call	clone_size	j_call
CATSETTGGSYGYTF	TGTGCCACCAGTGAGACAACCGGGGGTTCTTATGGCTACACCTTC	-	TRBV24-1	-	TRBJ1-2
CASSSTAWTSGRAVNEQFF	TGTGCCAGCAGCTCCACGGCCTGGACTAGCGGGAGGGCCGTCAATGAGCAGTTCTTC	TRBD2	TRBV13	-	TRBJ2-1
CASSQEGGPRSGYTF	TGTGCCAGCAGCCAAGAAGGAGGGCCCAGGAGTGGCTACACCTTC	-	TRBV4-2	-	TRBJ1-2
CASSKDRVGTEAFF	TGTGCCAGTAGCAAGGACAGGGTTGGGACTGAAGCTTTCTTT	TRBD1	TRBV19	-	TRBJ1-1
CAISDPTRKNTGELFF	TGTGCCATCAGTGACCCGACTAGGAAGAACACCGGGGAGCTGTTTTTT	-	TRBV10-3	once	TRBJ2-2
CASSKRIDNEQFF	TGTGCCAGCAGTAAGCGGATCGACAATGAGCAGTTCTTC	-	TRBV2	few	TRBJ2-1
CASSQGTEGRGYTF	TGTGCCAGCAGCCAAGGGACGGAGGGGCGCGGCTACACCTTC	-	TRBV3-1/TRBV3-2	-	TRBJ1-2
CASQSSGSTGELFF	TGCGCCAGCCAAAGTAGCGGTTCCACCGGGGAGCTGTTTTTT	-	TRBV10-2	-	TRBJ2-2
CASSQGTGRGEAFF	TGTGCCAGCAGCCAGGGGACGGGGCGGGGTGAAGCTTTCTTT	-	TRBV4-2	-	TRBJ1-1
CASSFLELGELFF	TGTGCCAGCAGCTTTTTGGAGTTAGGGGAGCTGTTTTTT	-	TRBV11-2	-	TRBJ2-2
CASSEQGSPLHF	TGTGCCAGCAGTGAACAGGGATCCCCCCTCCACTTT	-	TRBV2	-	TRBJ1-6
CASSGGQARRAFF	TGTGCCAGCAGTGGCGGACAGGCGCGTCGAGCTTTCTTT	TRBD1	TRBV25-1	-	TRBJ1-1
CALGPRSENYGYTF	TGTGCCCTAGGCCCTAGGTCGGAAAACTATGGCTACACCTTC	-	TRBV28	few	TRBJ1-2
CASSPDSWGTEAFF	TGTGCCAGCTCACCCGACAGCTGGGGAACTGAAGCTTTCTTT	-	TRBV18	once	TRBJ1-1
CASSDWDSLLYSNQPQHF	TGTGCCAGCAGTGACTGGGACAGCCTTTTATATAGCAATCAGCCCCAGCATTTT	TRBD1	TRBV6-1	once	TRBJ1-5
CASRDDPGQPYEQYF	TGCGCCAGCAGGGACGATCCGGGACAGCCCTACGAGCAGTACTTC	TRBD1	TRBV5-1	-	TRBJ2-7
CAINTGGADTEAFF	TGTGCCATAAACACAGGGGGCGCGGACACTGAAGCTTTCTTT	TRBD1	TRBV10-3	once	TRBJ1-1
CASSPGQTINYGYTF	TGCGCCAGCAGCCCTGGACAGACAATTAACTATGGCTACACCTTC	-	TRBV5-1	-	TRBJ1-2
CATRTGHTEAFF	TGTGCCACCCGGACAGGGCACACTGAAGCTTTCTTT	TRBD1	TRBV10-3	once	TRBJ1-1
CASSLARGPAGTDTQYF	TGCGCCAGCAGCTTGGCCAGGGGGCCTGCCGGCACAGATACGCAGTATTTT	TRBD1	TRBV5-1	-	TRBJ2-3
CASSPTGDQPQHF	TGTGCCAGCAGCCCGACAGGGGATCAGCCCCAGCATTTT	TRBD1	TRBV9	few	TRBJ1-5
CASSPRQGSEQFF	TGTGCCAGCAGCCCCCGACAGGGAAGTGAGCAGTTCTTC	TRBD1	TRBV9	-	TRBJ2-1
CAISESTRTYNEQFF	TGTGCCATCAGTGAGTCGACGCGGACCTACAATGAGCAGTTCTTC	-	TRBV10-3	-	TRBJ2-1
CASSVRGQGPYEQYF	TGTGCCAGCAGCGTGAGGGGACAGGGGCCCTACGAGCAGTACTTC	TRBD1	TRBV9	-	TRBJ2-7
CASSGSQNPFTGELFF	TGTGCCAGCAGCGGTTCACAGAACCCTTTTACCGGGGAGCTGTTTTTT	-	TRBV9	-	TRBJ2-2
CAWSEARGPETQYF	TGTGCCTGGAGTGAGGCACGGGGTCCGGAGACCCAGTACTTC	-	TRBV30	-	TRBJ2-5
CASSFGGRGPYEQYF	TGTGCCAGCAGCTTTGGCGGGAGGGGCCCATACGAGCAGTACTTC	TRBD2	TRBV7-8	-	TRBJ2-7
CASSTGTGGGDTQYF	TGTGCCAGCAGCACCGGGACAGGGGGCGGAGATACGCAGTATTTT	TRBD1	TRBV5-5	-	TRBJ2-3